The 10 T cell receptor beta chains in this list originate from one sample, sequenced in a study of vaccination and CD4 T cells after COVID-19. Documented treatment: roughly ten-day PBMC culture with coronavirus spike peptide pools or control peptides (ViraFEST assay). The unexposed donor gave CD4+ T cells before the COVID-19 pandemic (2011-2018). Antigens of these TCRs are unknown. Sequenced with the Oncomine TCR Beta short-read assay was DNA taken from cultured CD4+ T cells. TCRdb used MiXCR to reprocess the PCR reads, holding one entry per CDR3 protein. Counted here are under 10,000 distinct CDR3 sequences, more than 35% occurring once; the ten biggest clones make up around 12%. Sequencing used CD4+ T cells from blood, cultured in vitro. The receptors originated from a human donor in good health.

The V call is TRBV20-1, the J call TRBJ2-4, with a weak D call TRBD1 (5 bases). The V end lost 6 bases, the J end lost 6 bases, and 15 bases lay between the germline ends. Germline CDR1 is DFQATT and CDR2 is SNEGSKA (reference sequence). The CDR3 sequence is 13 residues long. DNA for the CDR3: TGCAGTGCCTCCCAGTCGCAGGGAAACATTCAGTACTTC. As protein: CSASQSQGNIQYF.

Here the CDR3 DNA reads TGTGCCAGCAGTTTAGGGGACTCTCGAGTTGGAGAGCAGTACTTC. This encodes CASSLGDSRVGEQYF. V and J are TRBV12-3 or TRBV12-4 and TRBJ2-7; D may be TRBD2 (6 bases). V was cut by 1 base and J by 7 bases, with 17 bases left in between. The CDR3 runs to 15 residues.

A few counts support this clonotype. The CDR3 DNA sequence: TGTGCCAGCTCACCAACTAGCGGGGGGTCAACCGCCCATGAGCAGTTCTTC. Amino acids: CASSPTSGGSTAHEQFF. The J gene is TRBJ2-1, the V gene TRBV18, with 12 bases aligning to TRBD2. The germline V gene encodes CDR1 KGHSH and CDR2 LQKENI. The CDR3 has 17 amino acids. Germline trimming cut 2 bases from V and 8 bases from J; bases unmatched to any gene: 10. The full variable domain, completed using reference TRBV18 and TRBJ2-1, is NAGVMQNPRHLVRRRGQEARLRCSPMKGHSHVYWYRQLPEEGLKFMVYLQKENIIDESGMPKERFSAEFPKEGPSILRIQQVVRGDSAAYFCASSPTSGGSTAHEQFFGPGTRLTVL.

V and J are TRBV27 and TRBJ1-2, with TRBD1 as a possible D gene (6 bases). The CDR3 runs to 15 residues. V lost 3 bases and J 4 bases, leaving 15 bases between the germline ends. Germline CDR1 and CDR2: MNHEY and SMNVEV (reference sequence). CDR3 sequence: CASSFKAGTIYGYTF. The CDR3 coding sequence is TGTGCCAGCAGTTTTAAAGCAGGGACAATCTATGGCTACACCTTC.

This clonotype has a handful of counts. This chain uses TRBV11-2 with TRBJ2-7, with 9 bases identical to TRBD2. V shed 2 bases and J 4 bases; nucleotides not matched to a gene: 3. The CDR3 is made up of 14 amino acids. The V gene's germline CDR1 is SGHAT and CDR2 FQNNGV. The CDR3 is CASSLWLAGYEQYF. Written as DNA, the CDR3 is TGTGCCAGCAGCTTATGGCTAGCGGGATACGAGCAGTACTTC.

The J gene is TRBJ2-6, the V gene TRBV19; no clear D gene. This CDR3 has 14 residues. Per germline, CDR1 LNHDA and CDR2 SQIVND (reference sequence). V lost 5 bases and J 4 bases, leaving 9 bases between the germline ends. The CDR3 sequence: CASSPGGGANVLTF. Written as DNA, the CDR3 is TGTGCCAGTAGTCCGGGCGGCGGGGCCAACGTCCTGACTTTC.

The V and J genes are TRBV10-3 and TRBJ2-5; D not certain. V was cut by 7 bases and J by 3 bases, with 12 bases left in between. Germline CDR1 ENHRY, CDR2 SYGVKD. The CDR3 spans 13 residues. The CDR3 loop is CAITDWLKETQYF. Written as DNA, the CDR3 is TGTGCCATCACCGACTGGCTGAAAGAGACCCAGTACTTC.

The chain joins TRBV2 to TRBJ1-5; no firm D call. CDR1 and CDR2 (germline): SNHLY, FYNNEI. The CDR3 sequence is 15 residues long. V was trimmed by 1 base and J by 5 bases, leaving 12 bases between them. CDR3 nucleotides: TGTGCCAGCAGTGAAGACTATGGAGTGGATCAGCCCCAGCATTTT. Encoded protein: CASSEDYGVDQPQHF. Together with reference TRBV2 and TRBJ1-5, the CDR3 gives the full variable domain: EPEVTQTPSHQVTQMGQEVILRCVPISNHLYFYWYRQILGQKVEFLVSFYNNEISEKSEIFDDQFSVERPDGSNFTLKIRSTKLEDSAMYFCASSEDYGVDQPQHFGDGTRLSIL.

The rearrangement uses TRBV10-3 and TRBJ2-5; D possibly corresponds to TRBD1 (5 bases). Germline V lookup: CDR1 ENHRY, CDR2 SYGVKD. The length of the CDR3 is 15 residues. Trimming shortened V by 3 bases and J by 2 bases, and 13 bases separated the two germline ends. The CDR3 protein is CAISDARDRQETQYF. DNA of the CDR3: TGTGCCATCAGTGACGCCAGAGACAGACAAGAGACCCAGTACTTC.

This chain joins TRBV2 and TRBJ2-2; 15 bases are shared with TRBD2. Trimming cost V 6 bases and J 1 base; bases outside gene matches: 6. Germline values: CDR1 SNHLY, CDR2 FYNNEI. This CDR3 is built from 18 residues. CDR3 in DNA: TGTGCCAGCAGGGGACTAGCGGGGGGCAGGAGGAACACCGGGGAGCTGTTTTTT. Translation gives CASRGLAGGRRNTGELFF.